Below are 32 T cell receptor beta chains sequenced from a single sample in a study of T-cell memory formation after mild COVID-19. TCRdb called the 5' RACE reads again in MiXCR, with one record for every CDR3 protein. The table has under 550,000 distinct CDR3 sequences, roughly 18% seen once. The source material was PBMCs or a T cell subset sorted from them (not recorded which). The source is an adult woman who had mild COVID-19 (a few samples of this study predate the infection). Cell type and time point are not known.

This clonotype was seen only a few times. The rearrangement uses TRBV20-1 and TRBJ2-1; TRBD1 or TRBD2 may be the D gene (5 bases each). The CDR3 has 15 amino acids. Between the trimmed V and J ends, which lost 1 base and 2 bases, there was a span of 12 bases. Looked up from germline, CDR1 is DFQATT and CDR2 is SNEGSKA (reference sequence). This CDR3 is CSARGVGTTYNEQFF. The CDR3 DNA sequence: TGCAGTGCTAGAGGGGTCGGGACCACCTACAATGAGCAGTTCTTC.

This clonotype was seen a handful of times. J is TRBJ2-7 and V is TRBV12-3 or TRBV12-4; possibly TRBD2 for D (5 bases). The CDR3 is made up of 16 amino acids. Trimming took 6 bases from V and 0 from J, leaving 18 bases between them. The CDR3 reads CASSGDRGKVSYEQYF. CDR3 bases: TGTGCCAGCAGCGGTGACCGGGGTAAGGTCTCCTACGAGCAGTACTTC.

The CDR3 protein is CSARLSRMASGRYEQYF. The CDR3 DNA sequence: TGCAGTGCTAGACTGTCTCGTATGGCTAGCGGGCGGTACGAGCAGTACTTC. The rearrangement uses TRBV20-1 and TRBJ2-7; 8 bases fit TRBD2. CDR3 size: 17 residues. Germline V lookup: CDR1 DFQATT, CDR2 SNEGSKA (reference sequence). Trimming removed 2 bases from V and 4 bases from J; junction bases left unmatched: 16.

The chain carries TRBV24-1 and TRBJ2-5; D gene uncertain. The CDR3 totals 14 residues. Germline CDR1 and CDR2: KGHDR and SFDVKD. Trimming took 9 bases from V and 2 from J, leaving 15 bases between them. CDR3 coding DNA: TGTGCCACCTCCCACACCCAGGCGCAAGAGACCCAGTACTTC. Its protein product is CATSHTQAQETQYF.

V usage is TRBV9 and J usage is TRBJ1-1, with D unresolved. There are 15 residues in the CDR3. Between the trimmed V and J ends, which lost 6 bases and 6 bases, there was a span of 21 bases. Looked up from germline, CDR1 is SGDLS and CDR2 is YYNGEE. The CDR3 DNA reads TGTGCCAGCAACCGAGGAGACCCGGGCGAAGCTGAAGCTTTCTTT. This encodes CASNRGDPGEAEAFF.

This sequence joins TRBV11-2 and TRBJ2-3, with 9 bases lining up with TRBD2. The CDR3 is 14 residues long. V shed 5 bases, J shed 8 bases, and the junction held 8 bases outside the gene matches. Germline V gene sequence: CDR1 SGHAT, CDR2 FQNNGV. The CDR3 region is CASSPLAGALTQYF. For the CDR3, the DNA is TGTGCCAGCAGCCCTTTAGCGGGGGCCCTTACGCAGTATTTT. The entire variable domain, with the rest obtained from reference TRBV11-2 and TRBJ2-3, is as follows: EAGVAQSPRYKIIEKRQSVAFWCNPISGHATLYWYQQILGQGPKLLIQFQNNGVVDDSQLPKDRFSAERLKGVDSTLKIQPAKLEDSAVYLCASSPLAGALTQYFGPGTRLTVL.

V gene TRBV7-2 combines with J gene TRBJ2-5; D is unclear. This CDR3 comprises 14 residues. Trimming stripped 3 bases from V and 5 bases from J, with 13 bases between. Germline V gene data show CDR1 as SGHTA and CDR2 as FQGNSA. The CDR3 nucleotides read TGTGCCAGCAGCTTTATGTCTTCACGGGAGACCCAGTACTTC. Residues: CASSFMSSRETQYF.

This clonotype showed up just a few times. This rearrangement joins TRBV7-2 to TRBJ2-3; D is ambiguous. Trimming left V 4 bases short and J 0 bases short, with 11 bases between. CDR1 and CDR2 (germline): SGHTA, FQGNSA. The CDR3 spans 15 residues. The CDR3, as DNA: TGTGCCAGCAGCTCTACCTCCACGAGCACAGATACGCAGTATTTT. Its translation is CASSSTSTSTDTQYF.

The genes are TRBV11-2 and TRBJ2-3; the D is unclear. Germline lookup yields CDR1 SGHAT and CDR2 FQNNGV. V was pared by 0 bases and J by 5 bases, with 9 bases between. CDR3 length: 14 residues. This CDR3 reads CASSLDTWRDTQYF. CDR3 nucleotides: TGTGCCAGCAGCTTAGATACGTGGCGAGATACGCAGTATTTT.

J is TRBJ1-5 and V is TRBV6-2 or TRBV6-3, with D unclear. The CDR3 is made up of 14 amino acids. Germline V gives CDR1 MNHEY, CDR2 SVGEGT. Trimming shortened V by 6 bases and J by 5 bases, and 14 bases separated the two germline ends. CDR3 in amino acids: CASSLDGPYQPQHF. CDR3 DNA: TGTGCCAGCAGCTTGGACGGCCCTTATCAGCCCCAGCATTTT.

With respect to this clonotype: The junction and the germline gene differ at one end; a read error may be behind it. The chain employs TRBV20-1 and TRBJ1-1; D uncertain. The germline CDR1 and CDR2 sequences are DFQATT and SNEGSKA (reference sequence). The CDR3 extends over 13 amino acids. The CDR3 reads CSASLTVNTESFF. In DNA, the CDR3 is TGCAGTGCTAGCCTTACAGTGAACACTGAATCTTTCTTT.

This clonotype has a handful of counts. V usage is TRBV7-2 and J usage is TRBJ2-2; 7 bases align to TRBD2. CDR1 SGHTA and CDR2 FQGNSA come from the germline V gene. This CDR3 contains 16 residues. J gave up 2 bases and V 5 bases, and 8 bases lay outside the gene matches. CDR3 amino acids: CASSPTGLLNTGELFF. DNA for the CDR3: TGTGCCAGCAGCCCCACGGGACTACTTAACACCGGGGAGCTGTTTTTT.

This chain links TRBV7-9 with TRBJ2-7; possible D gene TRBD1, 8 bases. In germline, CDR1 is SEHNR, CDR2 FQNEAQ (reference sequence). V shed 5 bases and J shed 6 bases, with 17 bases lying between them. This CDR3 spans 14 amino acids. CDR3 in amino acids: CASSTSYRGGEQYF. The CDR3 DNA is TGTGCCAGCAGCACCTCCTACAGGGGGGGCGAGCAGTACTTC.

The sample holds a few counts of this clonotype. This chain connects TRBV20-1 to TRBJ1-2, with D hard to call. Trimming removed 2 bases at V and 0 bases at J, with 4 bases between. The CDR3 is made up of 12 amino acids. Germline CDR1 and CDR2: DFQATT and SNEGSKA (reference sequence). The CDR3 nucleotides are TGCAGTGCTAGACTCCCTAACTATGGCTACACCTTC. Translating gives CSARLPNYGYTF.

J is TRBJ1-1 and V is TRBV9, with D maybe TRBD1 (5 bases). V was pared by 0 bases and J by 3 bases, with 15 bases between. Per germline, CDR1 SGDLS and CDR2 YYNGEE. The CDR3 contains 16 residues. Written as DNA, the CDR3 is TGTGCCAGCAGCGTAGCTTTCGGGGCGCTGGACACTGAAGCTTTCTTT. Its protein product is CASSVAFGALDTEAFF.

The chain combines TRBV20-1 with TRBJ2-1, with D maybe TRBD1 (6 bases). CDR1 is DFQATT and CDR2 is SNEGSKA in the germline V gene (reference sequence). This CDR3 comprises 14 residues. V was shortened by 4 bases and J by 3 bases, with 13 bases between the two germline ends. CDR3: CSAMIRGFYNEQFF. As DNA, the CDR3 is TGCAGTGCTATGATCAGGGGCTTCTACAATGAGCAGTTCTTC.

This clonotype was recorded at least ten times. The V gene is TRBV12-3 or TRBV12-4, the J gene TRBJ2-1; 10 bases line up with TRBD2. This CDR3 is 13 amino acids long. V was clipped by 9 bases and J by 2 bases; unmatched bases: 1. CDR3 nucleotide sequence: TGTGCCAGTGGACTAGCGGCCTACAATGAGCAGTTCTTC. Translating gives CASGLAAYNEQFF.

This clonotype was seen more than once but under ten times. The chain employs TRBV24-1 and TRBJ2-3; D call uncertain. The CDR3 length is 14 residues. The germline V gene has CDR1 KGHDR and CDR2 SFDVKD. Trimming pared 4 bases from V and 8 bases from J, leaving 15 bases between. The DNA for the CDR3 is TGTGCCACCAGTGAACATGGACCCCTCGGTACGCAGTATTTT. This gives the protein CATSEHGPLGTQYF.

The chain uses TRBV7-6 and TRBJ2-1, with 8 bases aligning to TRBD2. V gave up 5 bases and J gave up 8 bases; unmatched junction bases: 8. Germline CDR1 reads SGHVS; CDR2 reads FNYEAQ. The CDR3 is 14 residues long. CDR3 amino acids: CASSQGTSGYEQFF. For the CDR3, the DNA is TGTGCCAGCAGCCAAGGAACTAGCGGTTATGAGCAGTTCTTC.

This clonotype has just a few counts. The chain uses TRBV7-9 and TRBJ2-3, with 11 nucleotides matching TRBD2. V lost 5 bases, J lost 3 bases, and 16 bases stayed unmatched. The CDR3 runs 19 residues. Germline values: CDR1 SEHNR, CDR2 FQNEAQ (reference sequence). CDR3 sequence: CASSHLPLLLAGVTDTQYF. The CDR3 DNA reads as TGTGCCAGCAGCCATCTTCCACTATTACTAGCGGGAGTGACAGATACGCAGTATTTT.

The chain carries TRBV5-5 and TRBJ2-1; the D gene is possibly TRBD2 (5 bases). This CDR3 has 11 residues. V was trimmed by 4 bases and J by 10 bases, leaving 9 bases between them. The germline gives CDR1 SGHKS, CDR2 YYEKEE (reference sequence). The CDR3 DNA is TGTGCCAGCAGCGCACCGGGAGAGCAGTTCTTC. As protein: CASSAPGEQFF.

This clonotype was found a few times. The chain combines TRBV5-4 with TRBJ1-1, with D perhaps TRBD1 (6 bases). The CDR3 consists of 12 residues. V was shortened by 1 base and J by 6 bases, with 7 bases between the two germline ends. In germline, CDR1 is SGHNT, CDR2 YYREEE (reference sequence). CDR3 sequence reads: CASSLTGSEAFF. CDR3 bases: TGTGCCAGCAGCTTGACAGGGTCTGAAGCTTTCTTT.

In this sample, this clonotype turned up a few times. The chain carries TRBV20-1 and TRBJ2-1; TRBD2 might be the D (6 bases). The CDR3 consists of 14 residues. Trimming stripped 6 bases from V and 0 bases from J, with 12 bases between. In germline, CDR1 is DFQATT, CDR2 SNEGSKA (reference sequence). As DNA, the CDR3 is TGCAGTGCAAGACTAGTCAGCTCCTACAATGAGCAGTTCTTC. Encoded protein: CSARLVSSYNEQFF.

The chain couples TRBV6-5 to TRBJ1-2; D is possibly TRBD1 (6 bases). Trimming shortened V by 0 bases and J by 6 bases, and 11 bases separated the two germline ends. CDR1 and CDR2 (germline): MNHEY, SVGAGI. This CDR3 spans 14 amino acids. CDR3 bases: TGTGCCAGCAGTTACTCGCAGAGGGGGAATGGCTACACCTTC. It translates to CASSYSQRGNGYTF.

The chain employs TRBV20-1 and TRBJ2-7; TRBD2 agrees at 11 bases. Germline CDR1 is DFQATT and CDR2 is SNEGSKA (reference sequence). The J segment lost 1 base and the V segment lost 1 base, leaving 3 bases of the junction unmatched. The length of the CDR3 is 15 residues. CDR3 residues: CSARALAGGSYEQYF. As DNA, the CDR3 is TGCAGTGCTAGAGCCTTAGCGGGAGGGTCCTACGAGCAGTACTTC.

This clonotype has more than one count but fewer than ten. This chain joins TRBV18 and TRBJ1-2; D is unresolved. The CDR3 contains 14 residues. Trimming removed 4 bases from V and 2 bases from J, with 11 bases in between. The V gene's germline CDR1 is KGHSH and CDR2 LQKENI. The CDR3 DNA sequence: TGTGCCAGCTCACGGCCGGAGGGCAACTATGGCTACACCTTC. Residues: CASSRPEGNYGYTF.

In this sample, this clonotype turned up a few times. The chain has TRBV11-2 and TRBJ2-2; D is perhaps TRBD2 (5 bases). The CDR3 contains 18 residues. V was clipped by 1 base and J by 1 base, with 16 bases between them. From germline, CDR1 is SGHAT and CDR2 FQNNGV. CDR3 in amino acids: CASSLGGLPSLNTGELFF. CDR3 DNA: TGTGCCAGCAGCTTAGGTGGACTCCCGTCCTTGAACACCGGGGAGCTGTTTTTT.

The genes are TRBV7-2 and TRBJ2-7; 7 bases are shared with TRBD1. V dropped 7 bases and J dropped 5; count of bases not matched to a gene: 11. Germline V gene lookup returns CDR1 SGHTA and CDR2 FQGNSA. The CDR3 sequence is 14 residues long. CDR3 sequence (DNA): TGTGCCAGCACCACTGGGAGCAGGGGGAACGAGCAGTACTTC. This gives the protein CASTTGSRGNEQYF.

This clonotype came up a few times. V and J are TRBV30 and TRBJ1-6; D is undetermined. This CDR3 is 15 amino acids long. Trimming cost V 0 bases and J 6 bases, with 12 bases left between them. The germline V gene encodes CDR1 GTSNPN and CDR2 SVGIG (reference sequence). The CDR3 DNA sequence: TGTGCCTGGAGTGTACCGGGCATCGGTAATTCACCCCTCCACTTT. Protein sequence: CAWSVPGIGNSPLHF.

In this sample, this clonotype turned up a few times. V is TRBV6-5 and J is TRBJ2-7; unclear D gene. Germline V gives CDR1 MNHEY, CDR2 SVGAGI. The CDR3 is 13 residues long. The V and J ends lost 0 bases and 5 bases respectively, with 8 bases between them. The CDR3 DNA reads TGTGCCAGCAGTTACTCGGCCAAGGACGAGCAGTACTTC. The encoded protein is CASSYSAKDEQYF.

This clonotype has more than one count but fewer than ten. The chain links TRBV20-1 to TRBJ2-3, with 9 bases aligning to TRBD1. The J segment lost 11 bases and the V segment lost 2 bases, leaving 8 bases of the junction unmatched. CDR1 is DFQATT and CDR2 is SNEGSKA in the germline V gene (reference sequence). There are 13 residues in the CDR3. The CDR3 DNA follows: TGCAGTGCTAGATTGTGGGGACAGGGCGTGCAGTATTTT. It yields the protein CSARLWGQGVQYF.

This sequence joins TRBV20-1 and TRBJ2-7; 9 nucleotides agree with TRBD2. The CDR3 runs to 13 residues. Trimming took 5 bases from V and 3 from J; bases not matched to a gene: 5. Germline V gene lookup returns CDR1 DFQATT and CDR2 SNEGSKA (reference sequence). The CDR3 DNA follows: TGCAGTGCTGGGGGGACTAGCAGCTACGAGCAGTACTTC. This translates into CSAGGTSSYEQYF.